Listed below are T cell receptor beta chains from one sample, sequenced in a study of cytomegalovirus exposure and HLA in healthy donors. The protocol was immunoSEQ multiplex PCR, while the TCRdb copy is restricted to in-frame clones and leaves out a portion. The sample shows 100,000 to 150,000 clones, 77% of them seen only once. Sequenced material: PBMCs. The source of these receptors is a male donor in good health and CMV-seropositive. CDR3s include the opening cysteine and the closing phenylalanine or tryptophan. Fields, in order: D gene, clone size, V gene, J gene, CDR3 DNA, CDR3 protein. A D gene is named only where the DNA matches it firmly. Clone size is shown for a subset of rows, as once, few, many or a class of expanded clone.

.,.,TRBV6-6,TRBJ2-1,TGTGCCAGCAGCCCGGACTGGGATAGGAATGAGCAGTTCTTC,CASSPDWDRNEQFF
.,.,TRBV7-2,TRBJ2-3,TGTGCCAGCAGTTCCCCCCCCTCAGATACGCAGTATTTT,CASSSPPSDTQYF
TRBD2,.,TRBV11-1,TRBJ2-2,TGTGCCAGCAGCCCGGGAGGATACACCGGGGAGCTGTTTTTT,CASSPGGYTGELFF
TRBD1,.,TRBV10-3,TRBJ1-1,TGTGCCACCCTTCCAGGGGGCTACACTGAAGCTTTCTTT,CATLPGGYTEAFF
TRBD1,.,TRBV6-5,TRBJ1-1,TGTGCCAGCAGATCCTCGTCCGGGACAGGGGGGGCTTTCTTT,CASRSSSGTGGAFF
TRBD1,.,TRBV7-2,TRBJ2-3,TGTGCCAGCAGCCTCTTCACGACAGGGTATTCCACAGATACGCAGTATTTT,CASSLFTTGYSTDTQYF
TRBD2,.,TRBV7-6,TRBJ2-3,TGTGCCAGTACTGAGCGGGGGGGGACCACAGATACGCAGTATTTT,CASTERGGTTDTQYF
.,.,TRBV13,TRBJ1-2,TGTGCCAGCAGCCGGAGCCGGATAATGAACTATGGCTACACCTTC,CASSRSRIMNYGYTF
.,.,TRBV19,TRBJ2-5,TGTGCCAGTAGTATAGCCCCAGGGGTCCGAGGAGAGACCCAGTACTTC,CASSIAPGVRGETQYF
TRBD1,once,TRBV7-2,TRBJ1-5,TGTGCCAGCAGCGTGGGACAGGGGAAGTCTCAGCCCCAGCATTTT,CASSVGQGKSQPQHF
TRBD2,.,TRBV5-1,TRBJ2-7,TGCGCCAGCAGCTTAATCACTAGCGGCTCCTACGAGCAGTACTTC,CASSLITSGSYEQYF
.,.,TRBV19,TRBJ1-1,TGTGCCAGTAAGGAATGGCCTGGGGGCATGAACACTGAAGCTTTCTTT,CASKEWPGGMNTEAFF
TRBD1,few,TRBV7-9,TRBJ1-1,TGTGCCAGCAGCTTCGAGGGCTGGACAGGGGTTAACACTGAAGCTTTCTTT,CASSFEGWTGVNTEAFF
.,few,TRBV14,TRBJ1-1,TGTGCCAGCAGCCAATCCACCGTTAGGGGTTCAGAGGACACTGAAGCTTTCTTT,CASSQSTVRGSEDTEAFF
.,.,TRBV11-2,TRBJ1-1,TGTGCCAGCAGCTCGGACAGACACACTGAAGCTTGCTTT,CASSSDRHTEACF